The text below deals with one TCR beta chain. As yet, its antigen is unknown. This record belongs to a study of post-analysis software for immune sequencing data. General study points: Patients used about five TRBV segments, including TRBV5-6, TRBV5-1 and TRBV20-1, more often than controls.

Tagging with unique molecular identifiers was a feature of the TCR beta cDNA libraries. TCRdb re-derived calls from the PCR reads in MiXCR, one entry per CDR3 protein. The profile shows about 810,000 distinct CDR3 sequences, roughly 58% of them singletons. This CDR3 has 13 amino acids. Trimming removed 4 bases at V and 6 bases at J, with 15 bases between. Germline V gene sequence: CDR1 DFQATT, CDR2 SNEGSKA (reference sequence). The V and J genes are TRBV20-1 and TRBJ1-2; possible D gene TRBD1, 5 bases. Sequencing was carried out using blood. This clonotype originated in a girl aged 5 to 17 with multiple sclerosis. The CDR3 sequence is CSANPGGGHGYTF. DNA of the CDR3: TGCAGTGCTAACCCCGGGGGTGGGCATGGCTACACCTTC.